This entry is about one T cell receptor beta chain. This sample was taken from a study of OX40 agonist ivuxolimab in advanced cancers. TCRdb's copy holds only in-frame clones and misses some; the assay was immunoSEQ multiplex PCR. Here the sample spans 45,000 to 60,000 clones, 88% being singletons. CDR3 length: 14 residues. Germline lookup yields CDR1 MNHNY and CDR2 SVGAGI (reference sequence). Sequencing used CD4+ or CD8+ T cells sorted from blood, obtained in a trial of the OX40 agonist ivuxolimab. The chain joins TRBV6-6 to TRBJ2-5, with 7 nucleotides matching TRBD2. The J call could be wrong; TRBJ2-7 is a better fit for the DNA end. The source is an adult with an advanced solid tumor such as melanoma, head and neck, liver or kidney cancer. CDR3 in DNA: TGTGCCGGCGCGGCGGGGAGGGAGATCTACGAGCAGTACTTC. Protein product: CAGAAGREIYEQYF.